This TCR beta chain was recorded in a study of T cell changes during pregnancy in multiple sclerosis (dated by TCRdb to about 2019). In terms of the full investigation: Changes in the T cell repertoire over the course of pregnancy were examined in this study in women with multiple sclerosis.

The V end gives up 4 bases and the J end 1 base, leaving 8 bases in the junction not matched to a gene. CDR1 and CDR2 (KGHSH, LQKENI) derive from the germline V gene. The CDR3 runs 19 residues from the cysteine to the phenylalanine. This entry keeps only the CDR3 DNA: 57 bases, framed from base 1. Library generation was performed with the immunoSEQ multiplex PCR assay. TCRdb holds this immuneACCESS table with in-frame rearrangements only. Some clones are missing; in checked studies, unresolved V genes explain under half, and the rest has no known cause. A total of tens of thousands of clones appear in this sample, 85% to 95% of them only once. The ten largest clonotypes hold less than 3.5% of the sample. As concerns this clone: The specificity of this receptor is unknown. No qualities accompany the bases; no much larger clone lies one base away.

The chain uses TRBV18 and TRBJ2-3, and 16 junction bases match TRBD2. Here the sequenced sample was peripheral blood, taken in the third trimester of pregnancy. The sequence came from a female donor in good health, enrolled as a control in a pregnancy study. The nucleotide sequence reads as follows: TGTGCCAGCTCACTCGCAGGGACTAGCGGGGGGGGTGGCACAGATACGCAGTATTTT. Its protein product is CASSLAGTSGGGGTDTQYF.